The next 15 T cell receptor beta chains were all read from a single sample in a study of CD8 T cells in ankylosing spondylitis (dated by TCRdb to 2017 to 2019). The library was produced with 5' RACE. Sequencing was carried out with an Illumina HiSeq 2500. Clones were called with MiXCR by TCRdb after fastp trimmed the public reads at Q25, and only in-frame beta chains were retained. Each CDR3 protein gets just one entry, which takes the most common genes and DNA from the rows behind it. This sample holds about 240,000 distinct CDR3 sequences; less than 9.5% were observed only once. Together, the top ten hold more than 4.5% of the sample. Sequencing input: blood, either unsorted or a sorted T cell fraction (not recorded which). The receptors were sampled from a female donor with ankylosing spondylitis or in good health (not recorded which).

To note about this clonotype: This could be a read error, since a much larger clone is one nucleotide away. The J gene is TRBJ2-4, the V gene TRBV27; D remains unclear. The CDR3 has 13 amino acids. The germline V gene has CDR1 MNHEY and CDR2 SMNVEV (reference sequence). The CDR3 here is CAGSFNAKNIQYF. In nucleotides, the CDR3 is TGTGCCGGCAGTTTCAACGCCAAAAACATTCAGTACTTC.

V is TRBV15 and J is TRBJ2-4; 11 bases are shared with TRBD2. CDR3 size: 14 residues. Looked up from germline, CDR1 is LNHNV and CDR2 is YYDKDF (reference sequence). V lost 5 bases to trimming and J lost 9 bases; unmatched junction nucleotides: 6. The CDR3 region is CATSPTSGSLIQYF. Here the CDR3 DNA reads TGTGCCACCAGCCCTACTAGCGGGAGTCTCATTCAGTACTTC.

V is TRBV20-1 and J is TRBJ2-2; TRBD1 might be the D (6 bases). There are 17 residues in the CDR3. V gave up 3 bases and J gave up 0 bases, with 17 bases separating them. Germline CDR1 DFQATT, CDR2 SNEGSKA (reference sequence). The CDR3, as DNA: TGCAGTGCTAGCCCTACAGGGAGTTCTGCGAACACCGGGGAGCTGTTTTTT. Amino acids: CSASPTGSSANTGELFF.

Only one count was recorded for this clonotype. A single base separates this from a much larger clone, so it may be a read error. This rearrangement joins TRBV10-1 to TRBJ2-1, with 15 bases that match TRBD2. J lost 9 bases, V lost 8 bases, and 11 bases had no gene match. Looked up from germline, CDR1 is WNHNN and CDR2 is SYGVQD (reference sequence). This CDR3 spans 16 amino acids. The CDR3 protein is CASAEGLAGGAGEQFF. CDR3 DNA: TGCGCCAGCGCAGAGGGACTAGCGGGAGGTGCGGGTGAGCAGTTCTTC.

This clonotype came up many times. This sequence joins TRBV30 and TRBJ1-5; D not resolved. Germline V lookup: CDR1 GTSNPN, CDR2 SVGIG (reference sequence). The ends were cut back, 0 bases at V and 2 bases at J, with 5 bases in the middle. This CDR3 is built from 13 residues. The CDR3 loop is CAWSVNGNQPQHF. CDR3 coding DNA: TGTGCCTGGAGTGTCAATGGCAATCAGCCCCAGCATTTT.

The chain combines TRBV6-2 or TRBV6-3 with TRBJ2-1; the D is unclear. Trimming shortened V by 5 bases and J by 4 bases, and 21 bases separated the two germline ends. Germline CDR1 and CDR2: MNHEY and SVGEGT. This CDR3 contains 17 residues. CDR3 loop: CASSRALGLSSYNEQFF. CDR3 nucleotides: TGTGCCAGCAGTCGGGCCCTAGGGTTATCCTCATACAATGAGCAGTTCTTC.

This clonotype was observed at least ten times. The V call is TRBV29-1, the J call TRBJ2-7; D uncertain. Germline V gene sequence: CDR1 SQVTM, CDR2 ANQGSEA. V lost 0 bases and J 3 bases, leaving 9 bases between the germline ends. The CDR3 contains 13 residues. The CDR3 nucleotides are TGCAGCGTTGAAGACCAAGCAGGCTACGAGCAGTACTTC. It specifies CSVEDQAGYEQYF.

This clonotype has at least ten counts. The V gene is TRBV20-1, the J gene TRBJ2-7; 7 bases agree with TRBD2. The junction had 15 bases not matched to a gene; V was cut back by 5 bases and J by 5 bases. This CDR3 region has 15 residues. Germline CDR1 is DFQATT and CDR2 is SNEGSKA (reference sequence). CDR3 nucleotide sequence: TGCAGTGCTCAGGATGGAGGCGGGAGATCCCACGAGCAGTACTTC. It is translated as CSAQDGGGRSHEQYF.

There are many counts of this clonotype. This chain connects TRBV29-1 to TRBJ2-7; TRBD1 agrees at 8 bases. Looked up from germline, CDR1 is SQVTM and CDR2 is ANQGSEA. The CDR3 totals 14 residues. Losses at the gene ends were 4 bases for V and 7 bases for J; bases not matched to a gene: 12. CDR3 region: CSVVLGQARGEQYF. In nucleotides, the CDR3 is TGCAGCGTTGTCTTGGGACAGGCCCGAGGTGAGCAGTACTTC.

This clonotype was seen ten or more times. The chain joins TRBV3-1 to TRBJ2-2; no reliable D call. The CDR3 extends over 13 amino acids. From germline, CDR1 is LGHDT and CDR2 YNNKEL (reference sequence). Trimming removed 1 base at V and 7 bases at J, with 7 bases between. CDR3 region: CASSQGIGGELFF. DNA for the CDR3: TGTGCCAGCAGCCAAGGGATTGGCGGGGAGCTGTTTTTT.

This clonotype appeared once. A much larger clone lies one base from this, so it may be a read error. The chain combines TRBV20-1 with TRBJ1-6; 7 bases agree with TRBD1. This CDR3 is built from 13 residues. Germline values: CDR1 DFQATT, CDR2 SNEGSKA (reference sequence). CDR3 coding DNA: TGCAGTGCAAGACAGGGTTGGAATTCACCCCTCCGCTTT. Protein: CSARQGWNSPLRF.

This clonotype was recorded many times. J is TRBJ2-1 and V is TRBV9; TRBD2 matches at 9 bases. This CDR3 comprises 17 residues. V lost 4 bases, J lost 5 bases, and 13 bases stayed unmatched. Germline assignment: CDR1 SGDLS and CDR2 YYNGEE. CDR3 DNA: TGTGCCAGCAGCCCCCGCCTTCGGGCTAGCGGGAACAATGAGCAGTTCTTC. Translated: CASSPRLRASGNNEQFF.

To note about this clonotype: A much larger clone differs from this one at a single base, so this may be a read error. The chain recombines TRBV6-5 with TRBJ2-7; D unresolved. The CDR3 extends over 13 amino acids. Trimming removed 6 bases at V and 1 base at J, with 10 bases between. Germline V CDR1 and CDR2: MNHEY, SVGAGI. The CDR3 region has the DNA TGTGCCAGCAGCTTACTGGGTTCCTACGAGCAGTACTTC. It translates to CASSLLGSYEQYF.

On this clonotype: A read error is possible here, since a much larger clone lies one base away. This chain uses TRBV6-2 or TRBV6-3 with TRBJ2-1; D call uncertain. Trimming removed 4 bases from V and 10 bases from J, with 8 bases in between. The germline gives CDR1 MNHEY, CDR2 SVGEGT. The CDR3 totals 11 residues. In DNA, the CDR3 is TGTGCCAGCAGTTTCGAGGCGGAGCAGTTCTTC. It yields the protein CASSFEAEQFF.

This clonotype was seen repeatedly, ten times or more. The V gene is TRBV29-1, the J gene TRBJ1-2; D not certain. Trimming shortened V by 5 bases and J by 3 bases, and 10 bases separated the two germline ends. CDR1 and CDR2 (germline): SQVTM, ANQGSEA. The CDR3 sequence is 12 residues long. Written as DNA, the CDR3 is TGCAGCGTTTGGGCGAGTCACTATGGCTACACCTTC. Its translation: CSVWASHYGYTF.